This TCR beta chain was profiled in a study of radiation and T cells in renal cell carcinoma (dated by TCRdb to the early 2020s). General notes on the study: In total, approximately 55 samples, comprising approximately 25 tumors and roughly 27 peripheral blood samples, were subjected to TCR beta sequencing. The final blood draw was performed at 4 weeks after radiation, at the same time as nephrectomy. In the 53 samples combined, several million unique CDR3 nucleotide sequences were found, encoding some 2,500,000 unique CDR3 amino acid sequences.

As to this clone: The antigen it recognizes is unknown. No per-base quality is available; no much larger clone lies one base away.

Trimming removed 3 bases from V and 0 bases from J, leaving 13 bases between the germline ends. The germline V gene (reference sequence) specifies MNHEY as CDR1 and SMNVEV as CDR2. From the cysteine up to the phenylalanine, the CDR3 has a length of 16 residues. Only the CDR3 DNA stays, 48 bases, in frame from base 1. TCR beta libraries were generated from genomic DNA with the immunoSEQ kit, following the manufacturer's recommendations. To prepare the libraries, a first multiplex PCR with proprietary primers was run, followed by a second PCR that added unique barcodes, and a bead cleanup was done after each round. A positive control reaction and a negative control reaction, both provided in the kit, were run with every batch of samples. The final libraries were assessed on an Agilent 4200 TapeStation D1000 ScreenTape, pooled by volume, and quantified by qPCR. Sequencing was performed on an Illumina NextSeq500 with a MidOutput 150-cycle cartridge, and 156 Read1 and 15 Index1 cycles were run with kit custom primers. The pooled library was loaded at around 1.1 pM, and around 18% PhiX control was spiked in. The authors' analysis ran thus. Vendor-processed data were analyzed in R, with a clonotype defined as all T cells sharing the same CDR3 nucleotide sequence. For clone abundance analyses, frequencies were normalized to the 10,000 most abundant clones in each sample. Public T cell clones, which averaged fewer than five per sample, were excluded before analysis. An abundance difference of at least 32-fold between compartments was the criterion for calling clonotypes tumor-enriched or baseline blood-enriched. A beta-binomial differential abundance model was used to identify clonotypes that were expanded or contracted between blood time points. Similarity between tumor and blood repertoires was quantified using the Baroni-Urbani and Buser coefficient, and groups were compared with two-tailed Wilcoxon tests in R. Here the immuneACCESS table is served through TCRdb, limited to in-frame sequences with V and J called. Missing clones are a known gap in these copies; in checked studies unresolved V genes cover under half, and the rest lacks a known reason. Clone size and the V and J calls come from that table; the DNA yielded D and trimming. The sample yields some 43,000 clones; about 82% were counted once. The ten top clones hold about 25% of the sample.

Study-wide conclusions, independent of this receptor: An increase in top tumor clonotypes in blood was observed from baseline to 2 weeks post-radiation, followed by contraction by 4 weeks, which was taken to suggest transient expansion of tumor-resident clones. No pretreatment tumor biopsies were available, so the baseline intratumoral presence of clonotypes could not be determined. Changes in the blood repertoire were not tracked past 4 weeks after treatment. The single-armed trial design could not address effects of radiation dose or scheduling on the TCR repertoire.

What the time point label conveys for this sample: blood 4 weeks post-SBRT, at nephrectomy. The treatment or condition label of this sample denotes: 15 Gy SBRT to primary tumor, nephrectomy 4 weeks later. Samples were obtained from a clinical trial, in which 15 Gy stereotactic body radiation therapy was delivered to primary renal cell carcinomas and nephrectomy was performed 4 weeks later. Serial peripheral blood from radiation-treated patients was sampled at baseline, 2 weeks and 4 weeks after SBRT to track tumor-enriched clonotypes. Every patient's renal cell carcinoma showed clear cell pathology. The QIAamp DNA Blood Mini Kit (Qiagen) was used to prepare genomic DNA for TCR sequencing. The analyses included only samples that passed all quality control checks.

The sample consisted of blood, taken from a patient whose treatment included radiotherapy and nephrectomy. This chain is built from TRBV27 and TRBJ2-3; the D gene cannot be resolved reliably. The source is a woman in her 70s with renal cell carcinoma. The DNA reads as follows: TGTGCCAGCAGTTTGGACCTACTATCTAGCACAGATACGCAGTATTTT. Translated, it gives CASSLDLLSSTDTQYF.